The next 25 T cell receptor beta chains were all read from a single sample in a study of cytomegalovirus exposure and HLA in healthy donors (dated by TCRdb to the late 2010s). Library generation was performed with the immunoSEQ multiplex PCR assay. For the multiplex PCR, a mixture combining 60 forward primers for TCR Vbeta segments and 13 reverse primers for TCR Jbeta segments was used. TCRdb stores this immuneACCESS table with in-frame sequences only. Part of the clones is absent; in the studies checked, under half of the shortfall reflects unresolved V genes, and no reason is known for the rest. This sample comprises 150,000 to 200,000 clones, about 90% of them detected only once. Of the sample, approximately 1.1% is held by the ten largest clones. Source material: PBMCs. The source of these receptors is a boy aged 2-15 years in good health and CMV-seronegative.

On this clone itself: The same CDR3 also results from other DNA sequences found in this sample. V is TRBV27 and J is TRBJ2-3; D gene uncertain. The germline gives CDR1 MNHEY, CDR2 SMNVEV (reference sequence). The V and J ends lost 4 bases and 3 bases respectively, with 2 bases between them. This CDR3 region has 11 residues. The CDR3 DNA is TGTGCCAGCAGTTCTACAGATACGCAGTATTTT. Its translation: CASSSTDTQYF.

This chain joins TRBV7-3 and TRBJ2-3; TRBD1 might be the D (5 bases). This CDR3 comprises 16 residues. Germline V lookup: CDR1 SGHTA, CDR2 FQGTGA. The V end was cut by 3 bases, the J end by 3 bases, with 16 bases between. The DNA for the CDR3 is TGTGCCAGCAGCTTCCCCCAAGGGGAAGTGACAGATACGCAGTATTTT. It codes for CASSFPQGEVTDTQYF. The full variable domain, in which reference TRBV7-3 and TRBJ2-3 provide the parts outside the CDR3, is GAGVSQTPSNKVTEKGKYVELRCDPISGHTALYWYRQSLGQGPEFLIYFQGTGAADDSGLPNDRFFAVRPEGSVSTLKIQRTERGDSAVYLCASSFPQGEVTDTQYFGPGTRLTVL.

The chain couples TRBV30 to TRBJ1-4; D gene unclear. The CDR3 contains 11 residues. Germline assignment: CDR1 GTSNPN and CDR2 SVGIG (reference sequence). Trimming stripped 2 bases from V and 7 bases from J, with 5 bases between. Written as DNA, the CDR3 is TGTGCCTGGAGTCCGGGTGAAAAACTGTTTTTT. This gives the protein CAWSPGEKLFF.

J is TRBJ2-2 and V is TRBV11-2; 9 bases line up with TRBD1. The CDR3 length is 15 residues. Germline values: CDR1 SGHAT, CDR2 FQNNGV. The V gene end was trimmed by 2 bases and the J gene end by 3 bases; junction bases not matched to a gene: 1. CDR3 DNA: TGTGCCAGCAGCTTAAGACAGGGGGACACCGGGGAGCTGTTTTTT. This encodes CASSLRQGDTGELFF.

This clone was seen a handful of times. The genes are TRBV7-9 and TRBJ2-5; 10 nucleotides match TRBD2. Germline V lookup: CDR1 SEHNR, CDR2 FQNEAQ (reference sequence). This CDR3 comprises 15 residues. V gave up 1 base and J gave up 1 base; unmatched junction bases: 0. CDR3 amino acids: CASSLGTSGQETQYF. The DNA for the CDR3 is TGTGCCAGCAGCTTAGGGACTAGCGGCCAAGAGACCCAGTACTTC. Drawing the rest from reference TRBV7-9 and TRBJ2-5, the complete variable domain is DTGVSQNPRHKITKRGQNVTFRCDPISEHNRLYWYRQTLGQGPEFLTYFQNEAQLEKSRLLSDRFSAERPKGSFSTLEIQRTEQGDSAMYLCASSLGTSGQETQYFGPGTRLLVL.

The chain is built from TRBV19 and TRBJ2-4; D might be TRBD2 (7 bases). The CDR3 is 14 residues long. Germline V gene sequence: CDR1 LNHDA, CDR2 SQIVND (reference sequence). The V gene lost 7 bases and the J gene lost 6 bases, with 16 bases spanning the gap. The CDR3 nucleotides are TGTGCCAGTAAGGGGGGGACTCACCGAAACATTCAGTACTTC. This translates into CASKGGTHRNIQYF.

This CDR3 is CASSPTGGLSYEQYF. The CDR3 region has the DNA TGTGCCAGCAGCCCGACAGGGGGCTTGTCCTACGAGCAGTACTTC. The V and J genes are TRBV11-2 and TRBJ2-7, with 10 positions matching TRBD1. The V gene end was trimmed by 5 bases and the J gene end by 1 base; junction bases not matched to a gene: 5. Germline-derived CDR1 and CDR2 are SGHAT and FQNNGV. This CDR3 is 15 amino acids long.

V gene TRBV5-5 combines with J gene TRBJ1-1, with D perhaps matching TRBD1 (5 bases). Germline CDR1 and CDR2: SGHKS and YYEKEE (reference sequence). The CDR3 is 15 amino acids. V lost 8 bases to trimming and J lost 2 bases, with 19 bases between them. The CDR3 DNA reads TGTGCCAGTTTCCGATGGGTAGGGGTAAACACTGAAGCTTTCTTT. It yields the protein CASFRWVGVNTEAFF.

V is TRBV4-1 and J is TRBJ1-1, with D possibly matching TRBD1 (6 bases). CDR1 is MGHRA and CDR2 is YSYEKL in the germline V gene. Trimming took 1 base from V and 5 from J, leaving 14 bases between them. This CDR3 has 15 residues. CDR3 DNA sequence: TGCGCCAGCAGCCAAGTAGGACAGTCGAGGACTGAAGCTTTCTTT. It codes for CASSQVGQSRTEAFF.

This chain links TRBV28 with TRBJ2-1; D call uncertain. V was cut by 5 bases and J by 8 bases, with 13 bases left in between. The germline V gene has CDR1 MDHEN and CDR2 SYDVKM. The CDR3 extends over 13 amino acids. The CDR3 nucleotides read TGTGCCAGCAGTATGAGGATCGGAGATGAGCAGTTCTTC. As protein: CASSMRIGDEQFF.

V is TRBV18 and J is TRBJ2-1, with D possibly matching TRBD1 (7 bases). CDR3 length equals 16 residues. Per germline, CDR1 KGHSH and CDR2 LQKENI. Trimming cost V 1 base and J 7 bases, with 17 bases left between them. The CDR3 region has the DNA TGTGCCAGCTCACCACGGCAGGAGGGGGCCTGGAATGAGCAGTTCTTC. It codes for CASSPRQEGAWNEQFF.

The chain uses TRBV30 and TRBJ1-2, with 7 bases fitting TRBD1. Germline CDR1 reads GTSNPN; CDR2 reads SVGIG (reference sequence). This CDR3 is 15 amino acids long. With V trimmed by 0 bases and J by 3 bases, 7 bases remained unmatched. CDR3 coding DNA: TGTGCCTGGAGTGTACAACAGGGGATATACTATGGCTACACCTTC. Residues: CAWSVQQGIYYGYTF.

The CDR3 here is CASSFSSGGPSRTDTQYF. CDR3 nucleotides: TGTGCCAGCAGTTTCTCTAGCGGAGGCCCATCCCGGACAGATACGCAGTATTTT. The J gene is TRBJ2-3, the V gene TRBV25-1; 7 bases agree with TRBD2. Germline V gene lookup returns CDR1 MGHDK and CDR2 SYGVNS. The CDR3 is 18 residues long. The ends lost 5 bases at V and 3 bases at J; junction bases unmatched: 17.

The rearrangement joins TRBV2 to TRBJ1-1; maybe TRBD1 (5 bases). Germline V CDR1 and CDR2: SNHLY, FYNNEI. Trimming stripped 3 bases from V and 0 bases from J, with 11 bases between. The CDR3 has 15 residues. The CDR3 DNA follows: TGTGCCAGCAGTGACTATCGGGGGATGAACACTGAAGCTTTCTTT. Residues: CASSDYRGMNTEAFF.

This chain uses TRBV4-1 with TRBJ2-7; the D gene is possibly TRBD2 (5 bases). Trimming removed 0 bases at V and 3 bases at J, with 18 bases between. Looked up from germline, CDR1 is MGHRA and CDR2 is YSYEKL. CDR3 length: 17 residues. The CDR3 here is CASSQESSGNPFYEQYF. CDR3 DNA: TGCGCCAGCAGCCAAGAATCTTCGGGGAACCCTTTCTACGAGCAGTACTTC.

This chain's CDR3 is CASSPSPLLAGEEETQYF. The CDR3 region has the DNA TGTGCCAGCAGCCCTTCCCCTCTGTTAGCGGGAGAGGAAGAGACCCAGTACTTC. This sequence joins TRBV14 and TRBJ2-5; 9 bases match TRBD2. The trim removed 4 bases at V and 3 bases at J, leaving 15 bases unmatched. The length of the CDR3 is 18 residues. Germline CDR1 SGHDN, CDR2 FVKESK.

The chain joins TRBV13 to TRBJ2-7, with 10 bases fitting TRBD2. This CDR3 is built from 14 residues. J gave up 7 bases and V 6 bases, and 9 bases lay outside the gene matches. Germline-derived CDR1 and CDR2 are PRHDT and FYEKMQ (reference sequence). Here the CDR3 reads CASRRAGGSSEQYF. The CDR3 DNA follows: TGTGCCAGCAGAAGAGCGGGGGGGAGTAGTGAGCAGTACTTC.

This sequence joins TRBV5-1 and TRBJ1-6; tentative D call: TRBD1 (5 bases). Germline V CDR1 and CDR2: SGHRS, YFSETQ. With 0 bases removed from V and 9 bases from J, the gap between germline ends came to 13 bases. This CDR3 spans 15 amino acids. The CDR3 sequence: CASSLGGVTASPLHF. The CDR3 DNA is TGCGCCAGCAGCTTGGGGGGGGTAACGGCTTCACCCCTCCACTTT. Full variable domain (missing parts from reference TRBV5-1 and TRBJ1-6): KAGVTQTPRYLIKTRGQQVTLSCSPISGHRSVSWYQQTPGQGLQFLFEYFSETQRNKGNFPGRFSGRQFSNSRSEMNVSTLELGDSALYLCASSLGGVTASPLHFGNGTRLTVT.

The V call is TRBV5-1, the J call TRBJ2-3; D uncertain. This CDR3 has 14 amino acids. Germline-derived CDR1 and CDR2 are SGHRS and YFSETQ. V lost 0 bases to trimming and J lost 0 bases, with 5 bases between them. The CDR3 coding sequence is TGCGCCAGCAGCTTGGTGACTAGCACAGATACGCAGTATTTT. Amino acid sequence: CASSLVTSTDTQYF.

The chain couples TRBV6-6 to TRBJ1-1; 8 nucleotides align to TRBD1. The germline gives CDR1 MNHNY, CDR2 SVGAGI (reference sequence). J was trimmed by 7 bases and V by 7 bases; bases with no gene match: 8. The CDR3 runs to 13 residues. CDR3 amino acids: CASTPPQGGEAFF. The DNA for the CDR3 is TGTGCCAGCACCCCGCCACAGGGGGGTGAAGCTTTCTTT.

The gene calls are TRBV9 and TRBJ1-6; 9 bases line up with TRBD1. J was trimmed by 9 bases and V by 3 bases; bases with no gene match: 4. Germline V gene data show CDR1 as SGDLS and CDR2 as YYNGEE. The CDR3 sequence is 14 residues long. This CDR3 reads CASSGGQGSSPLHF. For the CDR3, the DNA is TGTGCCAGCAGCGGGGGACAGGGAAGTTCACCCCTCCACTTT.

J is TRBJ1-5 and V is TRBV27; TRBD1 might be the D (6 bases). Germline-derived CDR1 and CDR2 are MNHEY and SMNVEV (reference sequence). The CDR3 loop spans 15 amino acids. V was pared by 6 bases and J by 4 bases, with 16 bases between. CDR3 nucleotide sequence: TGTGCCAGCAGATCACAGGGTCGCCGAAATCAGCCCCAGCATTTT. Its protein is CASRSQGRRNQPQHF.

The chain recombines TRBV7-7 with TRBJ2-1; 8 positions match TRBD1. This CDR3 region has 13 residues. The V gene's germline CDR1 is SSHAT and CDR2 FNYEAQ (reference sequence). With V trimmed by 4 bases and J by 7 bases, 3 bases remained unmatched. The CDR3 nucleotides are TGTGCCAGCAGCTCAGGGGGCGGTAATGAGCAGTTCTTC. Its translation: CASSSGGGNEQFF.

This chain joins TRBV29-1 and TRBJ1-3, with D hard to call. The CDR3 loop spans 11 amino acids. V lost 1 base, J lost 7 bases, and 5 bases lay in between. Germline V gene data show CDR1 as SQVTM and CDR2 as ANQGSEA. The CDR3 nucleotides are TGCAGCGTTGAAGCTGCGAACACCATATATTTT. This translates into CSVEAANTIYF. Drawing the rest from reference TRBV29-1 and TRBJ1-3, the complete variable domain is SAVISQKPSRDICQRGTSLTIQCQVDSQVTMMFWYRQQPGQSLTLIATANQGSEATYESGFVIDKFPISRPNLTFSTLTVSNMSPEDSSIYLCSVEAANTIYFGEGSWLTVV.

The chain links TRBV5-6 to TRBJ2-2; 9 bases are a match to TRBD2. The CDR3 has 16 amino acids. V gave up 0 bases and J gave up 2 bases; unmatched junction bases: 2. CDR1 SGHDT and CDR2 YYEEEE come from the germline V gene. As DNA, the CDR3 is TGTGCCAGCAGCTTGGAGCTAGCGGGAAACACCGGGGAGCTGTTTTTT. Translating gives CASSLELAGNTGELFF.